The 32 T cell receptor beta chains below all came from one sample that was sequenced in a study of T cell responses to AZD1222 COVID-19 vaccine. Sequencing was performed with immunoSEQ multiplex PCR; in TCRdb, only in-frame clones are kept and a portion is missing. This table holds roughly 120,000 clones, roughly 85% found once. The starting material was peripheral blood, obtained 28 days after the second AZD1222 dose. These receptors all come from an adult who received the AZD1222 COVID-19 vaccine.

This chain links TRBV19 with TRBJ1-1; D unresolved. Germline V gives CDR1 LNHDA, CDR2 SQIVND (reference sequence). This CDR3 is 12 amino acids long. V lost 5 bases and J 7 bases, leaving 11 bases between the germline ends. The CDR3 DNA is TGTGCCAGTAGTCCCCCCGGGCTTGAAGCTTTCTTT. It encodes CASSPPGLEAFF.

The CDR3 loop is CASIPSPGYGYTF. In DNA, the CDR3 is TGTGCCAGCATCCCTTCCCCGGGATATGGCTACACCTTC. This chain connects TRBV5-6 to TRBJ1-2; D unclear. Germline V gene sequence: CDR1 SGHDT, CDR2 YYEEEE. This CDR3 comprises 13 residues. V gave up 6 bases and J gave up 5 bases, with 14 bases separating them.

The rearrangement joins TRBV9 to TRBJ2-2; possible D gene TRBD2, 6 bases. Trimming took 4 bases from V and 7 from J, leaving 26 bases between them. Germline loops: CDR1 SGDLS, CDR2 YYNGEE. The CDR3 has 18 residues. CDR3 DNA sequence: TGTGCCAGCAGCCCGAGACCGGGGGTCGACGTTGGGGGCGGGGAGCTGTTTTTT. Protein: CASSPRPGVDVGGGELFF.

In nucleotides, the CDR3 is TGTGCCAGCAGTTTAGGCCCGCGGCAGGCGAATCAGCCCCAGCATTTT. It codes for CASSLGPRQANQPQHF. J is TRBJ1-5 and V is TRBV28; D call uncertain. Germline V lookup: CDR1 MDHEN, CDR2 SYDVKM. The CDR3 runs 16 residues. The ends were cut back, 2 bases at V and 4 bases at J, with 15 bases in the middle.

The chain uses TRBV5-1 and TRBJ1-4; 8 bases match TRBD1. The CDR3 runs to 14 residues. Germline loops: CDR1 SGHRS, CDR2 YFSETQ. Trimming removed 4 bases from V and 3 bases from J; junction bases left unmatched: 2. The CDR3 is CASSGGQANEKLFF. The CDR3 DNA sequence: TGCGCCAGCAGCGGGGGACAGGCTAATGAAAAACTGTTTTTT.

This chain links TRBV27 with TRBJ1-6, with D hard to call. There are 16 residues in the CDR3. Deletions cut 5 bases from V and 0 bases from J, with 11 bases between. Germline values: CDR1 MNHEY, CDR2 SMNVEV (reference sequence). The CDR3 DNA is TGTGCCAGCAGTCTATATGACGGCTCCTATAATTCACCCCTCCACTTT. Translated: CASSLYDGSYNSPLHF.

The chain has TRBV5-4 and TRBJ1-5; a possible D gene is TRBD1 (6 bases). Deletions cut 2 bases from V and 6 bases from J, with 18 bases between. The CDR3 loop spans 16 amino acids. The germline CDR1 and CDR2 sequences are SGHNT and YYREEE (reference sequence). The DNA for the CDR3 is TGTGCCAGCAGCTTTGGGGGAGGCAGGGGTGCTCAGCCCCAGCATTTT. As protein: CASSFGGGRGAQPQHF. The entire variable domain, with the rest obtained from reference TRBV5-4 and TRBJ1-5, is as follows: ETGVTQSPTHLIKTRGQQVTLRCSSQSGHNTVSWYQQALGQGPQFIFQYYREEENGRGNFPPRFSGLQFPNYSSELNVNALELDDSALYLCASSFGGGRGAQPQHFGDGTRLSIL.

This chain connects TRBV7-9 to TRBJ1-3; D call uncertain. This CDR3 contains 13 residues. V shed 8 bases and J shed 8 bases, with 16 bases lying between them. The V gene's germline CDR1 is SEHNR and CDR2 FQNEAQ (reference sequence). The CDR3 DNA follows: TGTGCCAGCGCAAGACGGGAAAGGGACACCATATATTTT. Its protein product is CASARRERDTIYF. The full variable domain, rest sourced from reference TRBV7-9 and TRBJ1-3, is DTGVSQNPRHKITKRGQNVTFRCDPISEHNRLYWYRQTLGQGPEFLTYFQNEAQLEKSRLLSDRFSAERPKGSFSTLEIQRTEQGDSAMYLCASARRERDTIYFGEGSWLTVV.

The V call is TRBV28, the J call TRBJ2-7; D not resolved. The CDR3 runs to 14 residues. CDR1 is MDHEN, CDR2 SYDVKM, per germline. V lost 5 bases and J lost 6, with 17 bases in between. The CDR3 protein is CASSPSWQPVEQYF. The CDR3 region has the DNA TGTGCCAGCAGTCCCTCCTGGCAGCCTGTCGAGCAGTACTTC.

The J gene is TRBJ2-7, the V gene TRBV5-4; D is ambiguous. Looked up from germline, CDR1 is SGHNT and CDR2 is YYREEE (reference sequence). CDR3 size: 15 residues. V shed 4 bases and J shed 0 bases, with 14 bases lying between them. CDR3 region: CASSRPDLSSYEQYF. In DNA, the CDR3 is TGTGCCAGCAGCCGCCCCGACCTGAGCTCCTACGAGCAGTACTTC. Using reference TRBV5-4 and TRBJ2-7 for the parts outside the CDR3, the full variable domain is ETGVTQSPTHLIKTRGQQVTLRCSSQSGHNTVSWYQQALGQGPQFIFQYYREEENGRGNFPPRFSGLQFPNYSSELNVNALELDDSALYLCASSRPDLSSYEQYFGPGTRLTVT.

As regards this clone: Relative to the germline gene, one junction end is altered; a read error may explain this. The chain couples TRBV28 to TRBJ1-2; D is undetermined. The CDR3 is made up of 12 amino acids. Germline V gives CDR1 MDHEN, CDR2 SYDVKM. CDR3 sequence (DNA): TGTGGCAGCCGGAGGACTAACTATGGCTACACCTTC. It encodes CGSRRTNYGYTF.

The CDR3 here is CASSSPGGHEKLFF. The CDR3 DNA sequence: TGTGCCAGCAGCTCCCCAGGGGGCCATGAAAAACTGTTTTTT. The rearrangement links TRBV9 to TRBJ1-4; 8 nucleotides line up with TRBD1. J was trimmed by 6 bases and V by 4 bases; bases with no gene match: 5. The length of the CDR3 is 14 residues. CDR1 SGDLS and CDR2 YYNGEE come from the germline V gene.

The chain employs TRBV4-1 and TRBJ1-5; D is ambiguous. Trimming stripped 4 bases from V and 0 bases from J, with 10 bases between. The CDR3 sequence is 15 residues long. CDR1 MGHRA and CDR2 YSYEKL come from the germline V gene. The CDR3 region has the DNA TGCGCCAGCAGCCCTTTTTTCATTAGCAATCAGCCCCAGCATTTT. Translating gives CASSPFFISNQPQHF.

The chain's CDR3 is CASSEWGGRTLTEQFF. CDR3 bases: TGTGCCAGCAGCGAGTGGGGAGGGCGAACCTTAACTGAGCAGTTCTTC. The chain employs TRBV7-2 and TRBJ2-1, with 7 nucleotides matching TRBD2. Trimming at V came to 5 bases and at J to 9 bases, leaving 16 bases not matched to a gene. The V gene's germline CDR1 is SGHTA and CDR2 FQGNSA. The CDR3 extends over 16 amino acids.

In this sample, this clone turned up a few times. The V and J genes are TRBV4-1 and TRBJ2-3; D not resolved. This CDR3 contains 14 residues. Trimming shortened V by 4 bases and J by 0 bases, and 8 bases separated the two germline ends. Germline V lookup: CDR1 MGHRA, CDR2 YSYEKL. DNA of the CDR3: TGCGCCAGCAGCCTATGGGTCAGCACAGATACGCAGTATTTT. The encoded protein is CASSLWVSTDTQYF.

The chain uses TRBV5-8 and TRBJ1-2; 9 bases agree with TRBD1. Germline CDR1 is SGHTS and CDR2 is YDEGEE. The CDR3 has 16 residues. V shed 5 bases, J shed 4 bases, and the junction held 12 bases outside the gene matches. CDR3 coding DNA: TGTGCCAGCAGACCCAGGCAAGGACAGGGGCCCTATGGCTACACCTTC. Protein: CASRPRQGQGPYGYTF.

This clone was detected only a few times. Here the CDR3 DNA reads TGTGCCAGCAGCGACGAAGGACAGGGCTCACAGCATTTT. Translating gives CASSDEGQGSQHF. The chain recombines TRBV2 with TRBJ1-5, with TRBD1 matching over 8 bases. This CDR3 spans 13 amino acids. Germline V gives CDR1 SNHLY, CDR2 FYNNEI. Trimming took 6 bases from V and 13 from J; bases not matched to a gene: 11.

This rearrangement joins TRBV19 to TRBJ2-1; 8 positions agree with TRBD1. V was clipped by 7 bases and J by 1 base; unmatched bases: 6. The CDR3 has 15 residues. CDR1 and CDR2 (germline): LNHDA, SQIVND (reference sequence). CDR3 bases: TGTGCCAGTACCCGACAGGGGTGGTCCTACAATGAGCAGTTCTTC. Encoded protein: CASTRQGWSYNEQFF.

The CDR3 DNA sequence: TGTGCCAGCAGCTTAGCGCGGGCAGGGCCCTATGGCTACACCTTC. Translated, it gives CASSLARAGPYGYTF. The chain carries TRBV7-2 and TRBJ1-2, with D possibly TRBD1 on 5 matching bases. The CDR3 consists of 15 residues. V gave up 0 bases and J gave up 4 bases, with 12 bases separating them. Per the germline V gene, CDR1 is SGHTA and CDR2 is FQGNSA. The full variable domain, with the rest looked up from reference TRBV7-2 and TRBJ1-2, is GAGVSQSPSNKVTEKGKDVELRCDPISGHTALYWYRQSLGQGLEFLIYFQGNSAPDKSGLPSDRFSAERTGGSVSTLTIQRTQQEDSAVYLCASSLARAGPYGYTFGSGTRLTVV.

This clone was seen once. This chain uses TRBV7-6 with TRBJ2-7; a weak D match, TRBD2 (6 bases). Germline V gene lookup returns CDR1 SGHVS and CDR2 FNYEAQ. The CDR3 extends over 14 amino acids. Trimming cost V 5 bases and J 6 bases, with 17 bases left between them. The CDR3 loop reads CASSQEGLGGEQYF. The CDR3, as DNA: TGTGCCAGCAGCCAGGAGGGGTTGGGGGGCGAGCAGTACTTC.

Turning to this clone: A much larger clone sits a single nucleotide away, making a read error possible. The chain uses TRBV7-9 and TRBJ1-2, with D uncertain. The germline V gene has CDR1 SEHNR and CDR2 FQNEAQ (reference sequence). The ends were cut back, 2 bases at V and 0 bases at J, with 7 bases in the middle. The CDR3 runs to 14 residues. The CDR3 nucleotides are TGTGCCAGCAGCTTACGGGCAGCTAACTATGGCTACACCTTC. Amino acid sequence: CASSLRAANYGYTF.

The chain has TRBV10-1 and TRBJ2-2, with D possibly being TRBD1 (6 bases). The germline V and J ends were trimmed by 2 bases and 5 bases, with 9 bases remaining between them. The CDR3 is made up of 14 amino acids. Germline CDR1 is WNHNN and CDR2 is SYGVQD (reference sequence). This CDR3 reads CASSEGQGTGELFF. The CDR3 nucleotides are TGCGCCAGCAGTGAGGGGCAGGGGACCGGGGAGCTGTTTTTT.

The rearrangement joins TRBV4-1 to TRBJ1-2; a weak D match, TRBD1 (6 bases). Germline values: CDR1 MGHRA, CDR2 YSYEKL. CDR3 length equals 14 residues. V lost 3 bases and J 8 bases, leaving 16 bases between the germline ends. CDR3 bases: TGCGCCAGCAGCCATTCACAGGGAGTAGGGGGCTACACCTTC. Translation: CASSHSQGVGGYTF.

This clone was seen more than once but under ten times. This sequence joins TRBV7-9 and TRBJ2-7; weak D call: TRBD1 (5 bases). This CDR3 is 15 amino acids long. Trimming pared 1 base from V and 2 bases from J, leaving 12 bases between. Germline V gives CDR1 SEHNR, CDR2 FQNEAQ (reference sequence). The DNA for the CDR3 is TGTGCCAGCAGCTTAGGGACACCTGGCACCTACGAGCAGTACTTC. The encoded protein is CASSLGTPGTYEQYF.

This chain connects TRBV29-1 to TRBJ2-2; no firm D call. Looked up from germline, CDR1 is SQVTM and CDR2 is ANQGSEA. V lost 5 bases and J 3 bases, leaving 4 bases between the germline ends. CDR3 length equals 11 residues. DNA for the CDR3: TGCAGCGTTCGGGACACCGGGGAGCTGTTTTTT. Its translation: CSVRDTGELFF.

V and J are TRBV10-3 and TRBJ2-7; TRBD1 matches at 10 bases. V gave up 11 bases and J gave up 5 bases; unmatched junction bases: 6. The CDR3 sequence is 12 residues long. The germline gives CDR1 ENHRY, CDR2 SYGVKD. The chain's CDR3 is CAVAGTGDEQYF. The CDR3 DNA reads TGTGCCGTTGCCGGGACAGGGGACGAGCAGTACTTC.

J is TRBJ1-2 and V is TRBV18, with 7 nucleotides matching TRBD1. The CDR3 is 12 residues long. V shed 4 bases and J 8 bases; nucleotides not matched to a gene: 4. CDR1 and CDR2 (germline): KGHSH, LQKENI. CDR3 sequence (DNA): TGTGCCAGCTCACGAGACAGGGAAGGCTACACCTTC. Translation gives CASSRDREGYTF.

The rearrangement joins TRBV18 to TRBJ2-1, with D possibly being TRBD1 (6 bases). The CDR3 spans 16 residues. V was trimmed by 2 bases and J by 0 bases, leaving 11 bases between them. CDR1 and CDR2 (germline): KGHSH, LQKENI. The CDR3 region is CASSPMGALSYNEQFF. DNA for the CDR3: TGTGCCAGCTCACCAATGGGGGCCCTCTCCTACAATGAGCAGTTCTTC.

The chain uses TRBV7-9 and TRBJ1-2; 11 bases match TRBD1. The CDR3 is 16 residues long. Germline V CDR1 and CDR2: SEHNR, FQNEAQ (reference sequence). V gave up 5 bases and J gave up 8 bases; unmatched junction bases: 13. The CDR3 bases are TGTGCCAGCAGCCCCGACCTGGGACAGGGGGTAAGCGGCTACACCTTC. Its translation: CASSPDLGQGVSGYTF.

The V and J genes are TRBV3-1 (or the pseudogene TRBV3-2) and TRBJ2-5; TRBD1 is a possible D gene (5 bases). The V gene lost 1 base and the J gene lost 2 bases, with 11 bases spanning the gap. This CDR3 region has 15 residues. The germline V gene has CDR1 LGHDT and CDR2 YNNKEL (reference sequence). The chain's CDR3 is CASSQGAGWQETQYF. CDR3 bases: TGTGCCAGCAGCCAAGGGGCAGGGTGGCAAGAGACCCAGTACTTC.

The genes are TRBV19 and TRBJ2-5, with TRBD2 matching 8 bases. Germline CDR1 and CDR2: LNHDA and SQIVND (reference sequence). V lost 5 bases, J lost 4 bases, and 6 bases stayed unmatched. The CDR3 is made up of 14 amino acids. In DNA, the CDR3 is TGTGCCAGTAGTCGTGCAGGGACTAGAGAGACCCAGTACTTC. It translates to CASSRAGTRETQYF.

J is TRBJ1-1 and V is TRBV9; 9 nucleotides agree with TRBD1. Germline V lookup: CDR1 SGDLS, CDR2 YYNGEE. This CDR3 comprises 13 residues. V lost 4 bases to trimming and J lost 3 bases; unmatched junction nucleotides: 1. This chain's CDR3 is CASSRQGDTEAFF. The CDR3 DNA reads TGTGCCAGCAGCCGACAGGGGGACACTGAAGCTTTCTTT.